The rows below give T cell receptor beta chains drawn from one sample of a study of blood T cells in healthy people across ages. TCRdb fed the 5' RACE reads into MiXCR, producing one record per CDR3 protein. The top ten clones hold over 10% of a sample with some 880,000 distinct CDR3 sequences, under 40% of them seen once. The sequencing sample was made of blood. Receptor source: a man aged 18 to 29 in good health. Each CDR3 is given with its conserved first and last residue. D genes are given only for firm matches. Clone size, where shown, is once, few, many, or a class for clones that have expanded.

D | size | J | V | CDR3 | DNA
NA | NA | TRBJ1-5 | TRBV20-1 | CSAKSTGHSNQPQHF | TGCAGTGCTAAGTCGACAGGACATAGCAATCAGCCCCAGCATTTT
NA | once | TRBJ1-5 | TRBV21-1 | CASSKRHTGTGNSNQPQHF | TGTGCCAGCAGCAAGCGACATACGGGGACAGGCAATAGCAATCAGCCCCAGCATTTT
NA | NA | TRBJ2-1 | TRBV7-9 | CASSETGSDEQFF | TGTGCCAGCAGCGAAACAGGGAGCGATGAGCAGTTCTTC
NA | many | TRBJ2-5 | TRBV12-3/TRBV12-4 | CASRNRETQYF | TGTGCCAGCAGAAACAGGGAGACCCAGTACTTC
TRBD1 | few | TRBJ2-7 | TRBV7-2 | CASSLVGGQGARYEQYF | TGTGCCAGCAGCTTAGTAGGGGGACAGGGGGCTCGGTACGAGCAGTACTTC
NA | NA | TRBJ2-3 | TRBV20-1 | CSARQDTDTQYF | TGCAGTGCTAGACAGGACACAGATACGCAGTATTTT
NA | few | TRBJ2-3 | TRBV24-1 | CATSDRGASTDTQYF | TGTGCCACCAGTGATCGGGGGGCTAGCACAGATACGCAGTATTTT
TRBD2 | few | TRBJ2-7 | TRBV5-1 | CASSLPGLVQEQYF | TGCGCCAGCAGCCTGCCGGGACTAGTACAAGAGCAGTACTTC
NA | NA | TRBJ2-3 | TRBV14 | CASSRQKGAGSTDTQYF | TGTGCCAGCAGCCGCCAGAAAGGGGCAGGGAGCACAGATACGCAGTATTTT
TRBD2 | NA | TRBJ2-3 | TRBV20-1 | CSAGGLAGGITDTQYF | TGCAGTGCTGGAGGACTAGCGGGGGGCATCACAGATACGCAGTATTTT
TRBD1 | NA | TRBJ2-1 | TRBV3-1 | CASSQWGQRYNEQFF | TGTGCCAGCAGCCAATGGGGACAGAGATACAATGAGCAGTTCTTC
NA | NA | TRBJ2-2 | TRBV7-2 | CASSLAGTTNTGELFF | TGTGCTAGCAGCTTAGCCGGGACAACGAACACCGGGGAGCTGTTTTTT
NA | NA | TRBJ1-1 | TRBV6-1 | CASSEIIDTEAFF | TGTGCCAGCAGTGAAATTATAGACACTGAAGCTTTCTTT
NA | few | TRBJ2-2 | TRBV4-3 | CASSQAQGNTGELFF | TGCGCCAGCAGCCAAGCTCAGGGGAACACCGGGGAGCTGTTTTTT
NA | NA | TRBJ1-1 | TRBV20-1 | CSARDLGFTEAFF | TGCAGTGCTAGAGATTTAGGATTCACTGAAGCTTTCTTT
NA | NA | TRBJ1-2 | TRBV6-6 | CASSYGEGYLDTF | TGTGCCAGCAGTTATGGAGAGGGCTACTTGGACACCTTC
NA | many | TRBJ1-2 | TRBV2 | CASSRTDGYTF | TGTGCCAGCAGCCGGACAGATGGCTACACCTTC
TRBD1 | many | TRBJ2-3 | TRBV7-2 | CASSVQGADTQYF | TGTGCCAGCAGTGTACAGGGGGCAGATACGCAGTATTTT
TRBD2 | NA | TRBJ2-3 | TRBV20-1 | CSAERGASTDTQYF | TGCAGTGCTGAGCGGGGGGCGAGCACAGATACGCAGTATTTT
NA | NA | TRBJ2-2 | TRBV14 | CASSQLAARTGELFF | TGTGCCAGCAGCCAATTGGCGGCGAGGACCGGGGAGCTGTTTTTT
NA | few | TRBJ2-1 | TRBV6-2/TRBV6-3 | CASSLAGPSVSEQFF | TGTGCCAGCAGTCTCGCCGGACCATCGGTGAGTGAGCAGTTCTTC
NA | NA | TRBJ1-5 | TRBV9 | CASSVGYEAGGNQPQHF | TGTGCCAGCAGTGTAGGATACGAGGCAGGGGGCAATCAGCCCCAGCATTTT
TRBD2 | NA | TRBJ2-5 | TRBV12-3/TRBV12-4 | CASRGTSGGVQETQYF | TGTGCCAGCAGGGGGACTAGCGGGGGGGTACAAGAGACCCAGTACTTC
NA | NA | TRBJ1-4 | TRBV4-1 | CASSQRGPIEKLFF | TGCGCCAGCAGCCAGCGGGGGCCTATCGAAAAACTGTTTTTT
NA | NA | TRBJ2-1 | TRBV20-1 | CSARVVAGIGYNEQFF | TGCAGTGCTAGAGTTGTTGCGGGGATTGGCTACAATGAGCAGTTCTTC
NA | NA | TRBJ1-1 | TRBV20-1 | CSARGGVGTEAFF | TGCAGTGCTAGAGGCGGGGTTGGGACTGAAGCTTTCTTT
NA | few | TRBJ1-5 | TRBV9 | CASSAGGGGQPQHF | TGTGCCAGCAGCGCGGGGGGCGGGGGTCAGCCCCAGCATTTT
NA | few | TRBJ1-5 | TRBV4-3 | CASSQDWTANQPQHF | TGCGCCAGCAGCCAAGACTGGACAGCTAATCAGCCCCAGCATTTT
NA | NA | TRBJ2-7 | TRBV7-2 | CASSVGPGDYEQYF | TGTGCCAGCAGCGTAGGCCCCGGCGACTACGAGCAGTACTTC
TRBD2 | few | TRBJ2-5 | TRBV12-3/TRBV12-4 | CASRPTSGGSQETQYF | TGTGCCAGCAGACCGACTAGCGGGGGGTCCCAAGAGACCCAGTACTTC
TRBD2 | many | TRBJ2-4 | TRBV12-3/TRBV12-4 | CASNEETGLGGIGAKNIQYF | TGTGCCAGCAACGAGGAAACCGGACTAGGTGGGATCGGGGCCAAAAACATTCAGTACTTC
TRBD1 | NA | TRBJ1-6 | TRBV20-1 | CSAREDRENSPPHF | TGCAGTGCTAGAGAGGACAGGGAGAACTCACCCCCCCACTTT
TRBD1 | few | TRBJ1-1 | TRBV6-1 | CASSNPRTGLGATEAFF | TGTGCCAGCAGCAACCCCCGGACAGGCCTGGGTGCCACTGAAGCTTTCTTT
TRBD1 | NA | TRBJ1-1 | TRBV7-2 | CASRTWGQGGTEAFF | TGTGCCAGCAGAACATGGGGACAGGGAGGCACTGAAGCTTTCTTT
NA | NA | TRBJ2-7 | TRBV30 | CAWSSAETYEQYF | TGTGCCTGGAGTTCAGCGGAGACCTACGAGCAGTACTTC
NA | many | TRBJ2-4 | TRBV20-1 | CSARGPPSVAKNIQYF | TGCAGTGCTAGAGGGCCGCCAAGCGTAGCCAAAAACATTCAGTACTTC
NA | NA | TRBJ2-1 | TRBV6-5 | CASSPLGGLSYNEQFF | TGTGCCAGCAGTCCACTCGGGGGGCTATCCTACAATGAGCAGTTCTTC
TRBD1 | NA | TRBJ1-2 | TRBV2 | CASSEQGADGYTF | TGTGCCAGCAGTGAGCAGGGGGCAGATGGCTACACCTTC
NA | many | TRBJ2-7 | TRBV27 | CASSFLTDDEQYF | TGTGCCAGCAGTTTTTTGACAGATGACGAGCAGTACTTC
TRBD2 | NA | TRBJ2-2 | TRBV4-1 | CASSNPTSGGVSNTGELFF | TGCGCCAGCAGCAACCCCACTAGCGGGGGGGTGTCCAACACCGGGGAGCTGTTTTTT
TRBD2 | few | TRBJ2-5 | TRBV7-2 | CASSLANSGGYQETQYF | TGTGCCAGCAGCTTAGCGAACAGCGGGGGGTACCAAGAGACCCAGTACTTC
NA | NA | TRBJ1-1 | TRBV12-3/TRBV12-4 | CASSLTAATEAFF | TGTGCCAGCAGTCTGACAGCGGCCACTGAAGCTTTCTTT
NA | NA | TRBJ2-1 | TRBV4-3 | CAGSQDVPIYNEQFF | TGCGCCGGCAGCCAAGATGTACCGATCTACAATGAGCAGTTCTTC
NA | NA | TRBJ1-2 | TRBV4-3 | CASSARVAQGHYGYTF | TGCGCCAGCAGCGCGAGGGTTGCTCAGGGCCACTATGGCTACACCTTC
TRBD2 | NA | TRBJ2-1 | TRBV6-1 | CASSPRRTSGGINEQFF | TGTGCCAGCAGTCCCCGCCGGACTAGCGGGGGTATTAATGAGCAGTTCTTC